This T cell receptor (beta chain) emerged from a study of Ad26.COV2.S vaccination and SARS-CoV-2 variants. General observations from the study: Placebo recipients showed lower spike-specific TCR breadth than vaccinees. A substantial breadth of spike-specific CD8+ and CD4+ T cell responses after vaccination has been reported.

This CDR3 has 14 residues. V lost 5 bases to trimming and J lost 9 bases, with 14 bases between them. Germline V lookup: CDR1 LNHDA, CDR2 SQIVND (reference sequence). As to this clone: Its antigen is undetermined.

Method: immunoSEQ multiplex PCR; TCRdb's copy keeps in-frame clones and lacks some. The profile covers some 350,000 clones, with roughly 94% appearing a single time and 3.9% taken by the ten largest. Sequenced here: peripheral blood, sampled after recovery from COVID-19. The chain recombines TRBV19 with TRBJ1-6, with D tentatively TRBD1 (5 bases). The sequence came from a human donor who had recovered from COVID-19. CDR3 in amino acids: CASSRGDAGSPLHF. The CDR3 DNA reads TGTGCCAGTAGTCGTGGGGACGCGGGTTCACCCCTCCACTTT. Supplemented by reference TRBV19 and TRBJ1-6, the full variable domain reads DGGITQSPKYLFRKEGQNVTLSCEQNLNHDAMYWYRQDPGQGLRLIYYSQIVNDFQKGDIAEGYSVSREKKESFPLTVTSAQKNPTAFYLCASSRGDAGSPLHFGNGTRLTVT.